These T cell receptor beta chains were read from a single sample in a study of cytotoxic CD8 clonotypes in ibrutinib-treated CLL. The assay was immunoSEQ multiplex PCR, and TCRdb's table has in-frame clones only and misses some. The sample carries a few hundred thousand clones, 60% to 75% recorded once. The sequences come from PBMCs, collected after 24 months of ibrutinib treatment. The receptors shown here come from a human donor with chronic lymphocytic leukemia. Both conserved end residues are part of each CDR3. A D gene is named only where the DNA matches it firmly. Only some rows state a clone size, as once, few, many or a class for expanded clones.

v_call	j_call	clone_size	d_call	cdr3_nt	cdr3_aa
TRBV5-1	TRBJ2-5	.	.	TGCGCCAGCAGCTTGCTAAGTCCGGGACTCGAGGGAGAGACCCAGTACTTC	CASSLLSPGLEGETQYF
TRBV5-4	TRBJ2-4	once	.	TGTGCCAGCAGCTTGGAGCAGGGGCTCGGCATTCAGTACTTC	CASSLEQGLGIQYF
TRBV19	TRBJ2-7	.	.	TGTGCCAGTAGTCCACAGGACAGCCGATTCTCCTACGAGCAGTACTTC	CASSPQDSRFSYEQYF
TRBV9	TRBJ2-1	.	TRBD2	TGTGCCAGCAGCGTAGTAGCGGGAGAGTACAATGAGCAGTTCTTC	CASSVVAGEYNEQFF
TRBV2	TRBJ2-7	.	.	TGTGCCAGCAGTAATACAGGGGACTCCTCCTACGAGCAGTACTTC	CASSNTGDSSYEQYF
TRBV7-9	TRBJ1-2	.	.	TGTGCCAGCAGCTTAGCGCTGACAGGATCTAACTATGGCTACACCTTC	CASSLALTGSNYGYTF
TRBV10-2	TRBJ2-5	.	TRBD2	TGCGCCAGCAGTGAGGCGGGGGAAGAGACCCAGTACTTC	CASSEAGEETQYF
TRBV29-1	TRBJ2-2	.	.	TGCAGCGTTGGAGTGGCCGGGGAGCTGTTTTTT	CSVGVAGELFF
TRBV18	TRBJ1-2	.	TRBD1	TGTGCCAGCTCACGACAGGGCTATGGCTACACCTTC	CASSRQGYGYTF
TRBV20-1	TRBJ2-7	.	.	TGCAGTGCTCCCCGCCCCTACGAGCAGTACTTC	CSAPRPYEQYF
TRBV7-7	TRBJ2-1	once	.	TGTGCTAGCAGCTTAGGCCCGGAGGGGTCCCCCTACAATGAGCAGTTCTTC	CASSLGPEGSPYNEQFF
TRBV5-1	TRBJ2-1	.	.	TGCGCCAGCAGCTTGGGTGCGGCTGGTGAGCAGTTCTTC	CASSLGAAGEQFF
TRBV7-7	TRBJ2-5	.	TRBD2	TGTGCTAGCAGCTTCGGGGGGGAAGAGACCCAGTACTTC	CASSFGGEETQYF
TRBV27	TRBJ2-1	.	.	TGTGCCAGCAGCAATAGTGGCGGAGGCCTCTCCTACAATGAGCAGTTCTTC	CASSNSGGGLSYNEQFF
TRBV7-6	TRBJ2-7	.	.	TGTGCCAGCAGCTTAGTCCGGGAATACGAGCAGTACTTC	CASSLVREYEQYF
TRBV27	TRBJ2-7	.	.	TGTGCCAGCAACCCAGGGGCTGGGCTAGACCCTAGCGAGCAGTACTTC	CASNPGAGLDPSEQYF
TRBV18	TRBJ2-1	.	TRBD2	TGTGCCAGCTCACCCGTGGGACTAGCGGGAGGATCTGAAGGTGAGCAGTTCTTC	CASSPVGLAGGSEGEQFF
TRBV27	TRBJ2-2	.	.	TGTGCCAGCACGCACAGCACCGGGGAGCTGTTTTTT	CASTHSTGELFF
TRBV12-5	TRBJ1-2	.	.	TGTGCTAGTGGTTTAGGTCTTCGCTATGGCTACACCTTC	CASGLGLRYGYTF
TRBV4-2	TRBJ2-7	.	.	TGTGCCAGCAGCCAAGAGTTAGGAGGGTCCTACGAGCAGTACTTC	CASSQELGGSYEQYF
TRBV18	TRBJ2-7	.	.	TGTGCCAGCTCACCACCGGGCGCAGGGGATGGCGAGCAGTACTTC	CASSPPGAGDGEQYF
TRBV5-4	TRBJ1-2	few	.	TGTGCCAGCAGCAACGATCCCCACGGGAACTATGGCTACACCTTC	CASSNDPHGNYGYTF
TRBV30	TRBJ2-1	.	.	TGTGCCTGGAGATCGGATGAGCAGTTCTTC	CAWRSDEQFF
TRBV9	TRBJ1-3	few	.	TGTGCCAGCAGCGCCCCGAGTTCTGGAAACACCATATATTTT	CASSAPSSGNTIYF
TRBV4-2	TRBJ2-7	.	TRBD1	TGTGCCAGCAGCCAAGAGGGACAGTCAATTGAATTTTTCTACGAGCAGTACTTC	CASSQEGQSIEFFYEQYF
TRBV19	TRBJ2-2	few	TRBD1	TGTGCTACAGGGGTGGCCGGGGAGCTGTTTTTT	CATGVAGELFF
TRBV6-5	TRBJ1-2	.	.	TGTGCCAGCAGTTACCGGACGGGTGGCTACACCTTC	CASSYRTGGYTF
TRBV28	TRBJ1-2	few	.	TGTGCCAGCAGTCCATCGACAGCCGGGGGCTACACCTTC	CASSPSTAGGYTF